These 21 T cell receptor beta chains were all obtained from the same sample, sequenced in a study of blood T cell repertoires in COVID-19. Generated by immunoSEQ multiplex PCR, the TCRdb table keeps only in-frame clones and is missing some. The data hold about 270,000 clones, with 88% observed a single time. The sample consisted of PBMCs or T cells enriched from blood (not recorded which). These receptors came from a woman in her 50s who had recovered from COVID-19.

The chain recombines TRBV19 with TRBJ1-1; 10 bases fit TRBD1. The length of the CDR3 is 14 residues. Germline CDR1 is LNHDA and CDR2 is SQIVND (reference sequence). After removal of 6 bases from V and 3 bases from J, the junction contained 4 bases not matched to a gene. For the CDR3, the DNA is TGTGCCAGTAGAGGGACAGGGGAAGACACTGAAGCTTTCTTT. Translated, it gives CASRGTGEDTEAFF.

This chain uses TRBV28 with TRBJ2-7, with a weak D call TRBD2 (5 bases). V lost 5 bases and J lost 0, with 14 bases in between. In germline, CDR1 is MDHEN, CDR2 SYDVKM. The CDR3 extends over 15 amino acids. The CDR3 protein is CASSPTDWSSYEQYF. The CDR3 DNA follows: TGTGCCAGCAGTCCCACGGACTGGAGCTCCTACGAGCAGTACTTC. Full variable domain (outside the CDR3, taken from reference TRBV28 and TRBJ2-7): DVKVTQSSRYLVKRTGEKVFLECVQDMDHENMFWYRQDPGLGLRLIYFSYDVKMKEKGDIPEGYSVSREKKERFSLILESASTNQTSMYLCASSPTDWSSYEQYFGPGTRLTVT.

The chain is built from TRBV10-3 and TRBJ1-1, with 10 bases aligning to TRBD1. The CDR3 length is 15 residues. Trimming cost V 0 bases and J 4 bases; bases outside gene matches: 2. The germline CDR1 and CDR2 sequences are ENHRY and SYGVKD. CDR3 nucleotides: TGTGCCATCAGTGAGTCGGGGGACAGGGGCACTGAAGCTTTCTTT. Translated: CAISESGDRGTEAFF.

The chain joins TRBV10-3 to TRBJ1-2; no reliable D call. The CDR3 is made up of 13 amino acids. CDR1 is ENHRY and CDR2 is SYGVKD in the germline V gene. Trimming stripped 3 bases from V and 8 bases from J, with 13 bases between. The CDR3 sequence: CAISDGTKPGYTF. CDR3 nucleotides: TGTGCCATCAGTGATGGCACCAAACCGGGCTACACCTTC.

The chain is built from TRBV7-8 and TRBJ2-5; 8 bases fit TRBD1. The CDR3 has 15 residues. Germline CDR1 is SGHVS and CDR2 is FQNEAQ. J lost 4 bases, V lost 5 bases, and 9 bases had no gene match. The CDR3 nucleotides are TGTGCCAGCAGCCCCCGGACAGGGCCGGTAGAGACCCAGTACTTC. Its protein product is CASSPRTGPVETQYF.

This chain uses TRBV28 with TRBJ2-4; 9 bases fit TRBD2. Germline lookup yields CDR1 MDHEN and CDR2 SYDVKM. This CDR3 is 18 amino acids long. V shed 6 bases and J 0 bases; nucleotides not matched to a gene: 12. CDR3 sequence: CASSHGTSRSLAKNIQYF. DNA for the CDR3: TGTGCCAGCAGCCATGGGACTAGCCGTAGTCTAGCCAAAAACATTCAGTACTTC.

The rearrangement links TRBV28 to TRBJ1-2; D is possibly TRBD1 (5 bases). V lost 6 bases to trimming and J lost 4 bases, with 21 bases between them. Germline V gives CDR1 MDHEN, CDR2 SYDVKM. This CDR3 contains 16 residues. CDR3 sequence: CASRGLYWGSLYGYTF. CDR3 DNA: TGTGCCAGCAGGGGGCTCTATTGGGGCAGCCTCTATGGCTACACCTTC.

This chain joins TRBV7-3 and TRBJ1-1, with D possibly matching TRBD1 (5 bases). V shed 2 bases and J shed 1 base, with 5 bases lying between them. Germline V gene data show CDR1 as SGHTA and CDR2 as FQGTGA. This CDR3 contains 13 residues. The CDR3 sequence is CASSLDRNTEAFF. CDR3 bases: TGTGCCAGCAGCTTAGACAGGAACACTGAAGCTTTCTTT.

V and J are TRBV27 and TRBJ2-1; 9 bases line up with TRBD2. This CDR3 has 15 amino acids. Germline-derived CDR1 and CDR2 are MNHEY and SMNVEV (reference sequence). Trimming at V came to 5 bases and at J to 3 bases, leaving 5 bases not matched to a gene. The CDR3 is CASSPGTSYYNEQFF. The CDR3 DNA sequence: TGTGCCAGCAGTCCCGGGACTAGCTACTACAATGAGCAGTTCTTC.

This chain connects TRBV6-5 to TRBJ2-2, with TRBD2 identical over 7 bases. The CDR3 is made up of 14 amino acids. V shed 8 bases and J 2 bases; nucleotides not matched to a gene: 5. Germline-derived CDR1 and CDR2 are MNHEY and SVGAGI. CDR3 sequence: CASVTSANTGELFF. In DNA form, the CDR3 reads TGTGCCAGCGTCACTAGCGCTAACACCGGGGAGCTGTTTTTT.

CDR3 loop: CASSYLTSGSGYDTQYF. Written as DNA, the CDR3 is TGTGCCAGCAGCTATTTGACTAGCGGGAGTGGGTACGATACGCAGTATTTT. The chain recombines TRBV5-6 with TRBJ2-3, with TRBD2 matching 12 bases. This CDR3 is built from 17 residues. The germline CDR1 and CDR2 sequences are SGHDT and YYEEEE. The V segment lost 3 bases and the J segment 6 bases; nucleotides outside the gene matches: 11.

The V gene is TRBV5-1, the J gene TRBJ2-5; TRBD2 aligns across 12 bases. Per the germline V gene, CDR1 is SGHRS and CDR2 is YFSETQ. V gave up 4 bases and J gave up 1 base; unmatched junction bases: 5. This CDR3 contains 16 residues. The CDR3 reads CASSGGLAGTQETQYF. Here the CDR3 DNA reads TGCGCCAGCAGCGGCGGACTAGCGGGAACCCAAGAGACCCAGTACTTC.

The chain has TRBV2 and TRBJ2-2, with a weak D call TRBD2 (6 bases). Germline values: CDR1 SNHLY, CDR2 FYNNEI. The CDR3 runs 14 residues. The V gene lost 5 bases and the J gene lost 4 bases, with 11 bases spanning the gap. The CDR3 DNA is TGTGCCAGCAGTCTTATACTAGCCACCGGGGAGCTGTTTTTT. Its protein product is CASSLILATGELFF.

The chain couples TRBV4-1 to TRBJ2-3; D is uncertain. This CDR3 is built from 13 residues. The ends were cut back, 2 bases at V and 3 bases at J, with 6 bases in the middle. The V gene's germline CDR1 is MGHRA and CDR2 YSYEKL. CDR3 region: CASSQRLTDTQYF. In DNA, the CDR3 is TGCGCCAGCAGCCAACGTCTAACAGATACGCAGTATTTT.

The rearrangement joins TRBV19 to TRBJ2-5, with 7 bases matching TRBD2. The length of the CDR3 is 16 residues. Per the germline V gene, CDR1 is LNHDA and CDR2 is SQIVND (reference sequence). The V and J ends lost 3 bases and 5 bases, in that order; junction bases with no gene match: 12. CDR3 region: CASSIGSSGPGETQYF. CDR3 nucleotides: TGTGCCAGTAGTATTGGCTCTAGCGGACCGGGGGAGACCCAGTACTTC.

The DNA of the CDR3 is TGTGCCAGCAGTTTAAGTTTCGGCGGGACAGGGAATCAGCCCCAGCATTTT. It is translated as CASSLSFGGTGNQPQHF. V gene TRBV28 combines with J gene TRBJ1-5; TRBD1 matches 9 bases. The CDR3 is 17 amino acids. The germline CDR1 and CDR2 sequences are MDHEN and SYDVKM. Losses at the gene ends were 2 bases for V and 4 bases for J; bases not matched to a gene: 9. Together with reference TRBV28 and TRBJ1-5, the CDR3 gives the full variable domain: DVKVTQSSRYLVKRTGEKVFLECVQDMDHENMFWYRQDPGLGLRLIYFSYDVKMKEKGDIPEGYSVSREKKERFSLILESASTNQTSMYLCASSLSFGGTGNQPQHFGDGTRLSIL.

The rearrangement uses TRBV5-4 and TRBJ1-1; 9 positions agree with TRBD1. The CDR3 spans 13 residues. Trimming at V came to 3 bases and at J to 11 bases, leaving 8 bases not matched to a gene. CDR1 and CDR2 (germline): SGHNT, YYREEE (reference sequence). As DNA, the CDR3 is TGTGCCAGCAGCTCAGTTCCCGGGACAGGGGCTTTCTTT. Its translation: CASSSVPGTGAFF.

As for this clone: The same CDR3 is also encoded by other DNA sequences in this sample. CDR3 nucleotide sequence: TGTGCCAGCAGTTTAAGCGGGGCGTCCTACGAGCAGTACTTC. Encoded protein: CASSLSGASYEQYF. The chain combines TRBV28 with TRBJ2-7; 7 nucleotides line up with TRBD2. Germline V gene data show CDR1 as MDHEN and CDR2 as SYDVKM. V trimming: 2 bases; J trimming: 1 base; junction bases outside the gene matches: 2. The CDR3 spans 14 residues. Based on the CDR3 plus reference TRBV28 and TRBJ2-7, the full variable domain is DVKVTQSSRYLVKRTGEKVFLECVQDMDHENMFWYRQDPGLGLRLIYFSYDVKMKEKGDIPEGYSVSREKKERFSLILESASTNQTSMYLCASSLSGASYEQYFGPGTRLTVT.

The chain joins TRBV4-3 to TRBJ2-1; 11 bases line up with TRBD2. The CDR3 has 16 residues. V shed 3 bases, J shed 9 bases, and the junction held 10 bases outside the gene matches. Germline V gene lookup returns CDR1 LGHNA and CDR2 YSLEER. The CDR3 loop is CASSHLGIAGGIEQFF. CDR3 bases: TGCGCCAGCAGCCATCTCGGAATAGCGGGAGGGATTGAGCAGTTCTTC.

V gene TRBV7-3 combines with J gene TRBJ2-7; 7 bases map to TRBD2. Trimming at V came to 5 bases and at J to 3 bases, leaving 7 bases not matched to a gene. CDR3 length equals 14 residues. CDR1 SGHTA and CDR2 FQGTGA come from the germline V gene. CDR3 loop: CASSLSGIGYEQYF. The DNA for the CDR3 is TGTGCCAGCAGCCTCAGCGGGATTGGCTACGAGCAGTACTTC.

V usage is TRBV18 and J usage is TRBJ2-5, with D possibly matching TRBD1 (5 bases). The CDR3 spans 14 residues. CDR1 is KGHSH and CDR2 is LQKENI in the germline V gene. V lost 3 bases, J lost 3 bases, and 11 bases lay in between. Here the CDR3 reads CASSPTQEKETQYF. As DNA, the CDR3 is TGTGCCAGCTCACCGACACAGGAGAAAGAGACCCAGTACTTC.